A single sample gave rise to the 16 T cell receptor beta chains below, sequenced in a study of radiation and T cells in renal cell carcinoma. Libraries were prepared by immunoSEQ multiplex PCR; TCRdb keeps only in-frame clonotypes and omits some of them. The sample lists about 140,000 clones; less than 85% were seen once. Specified time point: baseline pretreatment blood. As for treatment: 15 Gy SBRT to primary tumor, nephrectomy 4 weeks later. The input for sequencing was blood, taken from a patient whose treatment included radiotherapy and nephrectomy. The origin of the receptors is a woman aged 50 to 60 with renal cell carcinoma.

The V call is TRBV28, the J call TRBJ1-2; perhaps TRBD1 as D (6 bases). Trimming took off 2 bases at V and 2 bases at J, with 12 bases between the two ends. This CDR3 comprises 15 residues. Germline V gives CDR1 MDHEN, CDR2 SYDVKM. The CDR3 coding sequence is TGTGCCAGCAGTTTAAAAGGGGGAGCGAACTATGGCTACACCTTC. Residues: CASSLKGGANYGYTF.

V and J are TRBV5-1 and TRBJ2-1; TRBD1 matches at 10 bases. The junction had 9 bases not matched to a gene; V was cut back by 1 base and J by 5 bases. In germline, CDR1 is SGHRS, CDR2 YFSETQ. The CDR3 has 17 amino acids. The CDR3 bases are TGCGCCAGCAGCTTGTATCGGTGGGACAGGGGACACAATGAGCAGTTCTTC. Translated: CASSLYRWDRGHNEQFF.

J is TRBJ1-2 and V is TRBV21-1. TRBV21-1 is classified as a pseudogene. The CDR3 is 13 residues long. In DNA, the CDR3 is TGTGCCAGCAGCAAAGAAGGAGTCTATGGCTACACCTTC. Protein: CASSKEGVYGYTF.

The chain uses TRBV7-9 and TRBJ1-5; D might be TRBD1 (6 bases). The CDR3 consists of 16 residues. Germline-derived CDR1 and CDR2 are SEHNR and FQNEAQ (reference sequence). Trimming pared 5 bases from V and 1 base from J, leaving 15 bases between. The CDR3 sequence: CASSQRGLASNQPQHF. In DNA, the CDR3 is TGTGCCAGCAGCCAGCGGGGGCTGGCCAGCAATCAGCCCCAGCATTTT.

The chain joins TRBV7-8 to TRBJ2-1; maybe TRBD1 (7 bases). CDR1 and CDR2 from the germline V gene are SGHVS and FQNEAQ. Trimming removed 9 bases at V and 1 base at J, with 22 bases between. This CDR3 region has 17 residues. CDR3 bases: TGTGCCAGTCTACCAGGCGGAGGGGGCCTATCCTACAATGAGCAGTTCTTC. Protein: CASLPGGGGLSYNEQFF.

V gene TRBV18 combines with J gene TRBJ1-6; D is unresolved. Germline CDR1 reads KGHSH; CDR2 reads LQKENI. This CDR3 region has 12 residues. V gave up 6 bases and J gave up 8 bases, with 8 bases separating them. Here the CDR3 DNA reads TGTGCCAGCTCCCCGGGAGATTCACCCCTCCACTTT. Amino acid sequence: CASSPGDSPLHF. Supplemented by reference TRBV18 and TRBJ1-6, the full variable domain reads NAGVMQNPRHLVRRRGQEARLRCSPMKGHSHVYWYRQLPEEGLKFMVYLQKENIIDESGMPKERFSAEFPKEGPSILRIQQVVRGDSAAYFCASSPGDSPLHFGNGTRLTVT.

The V call is TRBV5-1, the J call TRBJ2-2; 10 bases fit TRBD1. Looked up from germline, CDR1 is SGHRS and CDR2 is YFSETQ. The CDR3 has 16 residues. V dropped 4 bases and J dropped 0; count of bases not matched to a gene: 3. The CDR3, as DNA: TGCGCCAGCAGCCCGGGGACAGGGGCGAACACCGGGGAGCTGTTTTTT. This gives the protein CASSPGTGANTGELFF.

The DNA of the CDR3 is TGTGCCAGTAGTATAGACACGGAATATGGCTACACCTTC. The encoded protein is CASSIDTEYGYTF. The chain couples TRBV19 to TRBJ1-2; D unclear. This CDR3 is built from 13 residues. V lost 0 bases and J 5 bases, leaving 7 bases between the germline ends. From germline, CDR1 is LNHDA and CDR2 SQIVND (reference sequence).

Comments on this clone: One end of the junction fails to match germline, which may point to a read error. The chain joins TRBV28 to TRBJ2-6, with a weak D call TRBD1 (6 bases). This CDR3 has 14 amino acids. Germline CDR1 is MDHEN and CDR2 is SYDVKM. Here the CDR3 DNA reads TGTGCCAGCAGTTTATTGGCAGGGGCGAACGTCCTGACTTTC. This sequence encodes CASSLLAGANVLTF.

This chain links TRBV6-5 with TRBJ1-3, with a possible D match to TRBD1 (6 bases). The CDR3 spans 13 residues. Germline lookup yields CDR1 MNHEY and CDR2 SVGAGI. V shed 5 bases and J shed 7 bases, with 12 bases lying between them. The CDR3 DNA sequence: TGTGCCAGCAGTCCATCGGGGGGCAACACCATATATTTT. It translates to CASSPSGGNTIYF.

The rearrangement uses TRBV19 and TRBJ1-4, with TRBD1 matching over 7 bases. CDR3 length: 13 residues. Germline V gene sequence: CDR1 LNHDA, CDR2 SQIVND (reference sequence). With 7 bases clipped from V and 8 bases from J, the junction kept 7 bases outside the gene matches. The CDR3 region has the DNA TGTGCCAGTACCCCAGAAGGGGGCGAAAAACTGTTTTTT. Translating it yields CASTPEGGEKLFF.

This rearrangement joins TRBV6-1 to TRBJ2-7, with a weak D call TRBD2 (5 bases). Germline-derived CDR1 and CDR2 are MNHNS and SASEGT. The CDR3 contains 15 residues. V was trimmed by 3 bases and J by 1 base, leaving 13 bases between them. CDR3 bases: TGTGCCAGCAGTGAGATACGGACGGGATCCTACGAGCAGTACTTC. Protein: CASSEIRTGSYEQYF.

The V call is TRBV10-3, the J call TRBJ1-2; tentative D call: TRBD1 (5 bases). Looked up from germline, CDR1 is ENHRY and CDR2 is SYGVKD. The V gene lost 0 bases and the J gene lost 1 base, with 18 bases spanning the gap. This CDR3 has 18 amino acids. The CDR3 DNA reads TGTGCCATCAGTGAGTCGACGATAATCGGGGGGATTAACTATGGCTACACCTTC. It yields the protein CAISESTIIGGINYGYTF.

The rearrangement links TRBV18 to TRBJ2-2; 7 bases are shared with TRBD2. CDR3 length: 16 residues. Per the germline V gene, CDR1 is KGHSH and CDR2 is LQKENI. The ends lost 5 bases at V and 1 base at J; junction bases unmatched: 7. Written as DNA, the CDR3 is TGTGCCAGCTCATCACTGGGAGGGCAGAACACCGGGGAGCTGTTTTTT. Amino acid sequence: CASSSLGGQNTGELFF.

V gene TRBV6-5 combines with J gene TRBJ2-1; the match to TRBD2 covers 10 bases. The germline V gene has CDR1 MNHEY and CDR2 SVGAGI. This CDR3 is 15 amino acids long. The junction had 5 bases not matched to a gene; V was cut back by 6 bases and J by 3 bases. DNA for the CDR3: TGTGCCAGCAGGACTACTAGCGGGGTCTACAATGAGCAGTTCTTC. Its translation: CASRTTSGVYNEQFF.

The chain joins TRBV10-3 to TRBJ1-5, with D tentatively TRBD1 (5 bases). Trimming removed 10 bases from V and 3 bases from J, with 13 bases in between. Germline values: CDR1 ENHRY, CDR2 SYGVKD. The CDR3 sequence is 13 residues long. CDR3 sequence reads: CATRDGHNQPQHF. As DNA, the CDR3 is TGTGCCACCCGGGACGGCCACAATCAGCCCCAGCATTTT.